The present T cell receptor (beta chain) was sequenced within a study of cytomegalovirus exposure and HLA in healthy donors. With 4 bases clipped from V and 0 bases from J, the junction kept 6 bases outside the gene matches. The CDR3 extends over 15 amino acids. Germline V CDR1 and CDR2: MRHNA, SNTAGT. Study-wide points: Cytomegalovirus-associated status was assigned to 150 to 200 TCR beta chains. Most observed TCR sequences were rare, whereas some public TCRs were detected in many donors. The later analysis indicated that the majority of CMV-associated TCR beta chains appeared HLA-restricted.

A multiplex PCR was run with 60 Vbeta primers and 13 Jbeta primers. Per the study methods: A follow-up analysis tallied some 80 million unique TCR beta chains, 8.5 million to 14 million shared. Here immunoSEQ multiplex PCR was the method, and the copy in TCRdb shows in-frame clones only, minus some. V, J and clone size reflect that table, while D and trimming were determined from the DNA. The table shows roughly 160,000 clones, with 77% occurring only once. This clone was counted only a few times. The antigen is undetermined. The V and J genes are TRBV6-4 and TRBJ2-7, with TRBD1 matching 7 bases. Input material: PBMCs. The receptor's source is a woman in her 30s in good health and CMV-seronegative. The CDR3 spells CASSGLTGSSYEQYF. The CDR3 DNA reads TGTGCCAGCAGTGGCCTGACAGGGAGCTCCTACGAGCAGTACTTC.